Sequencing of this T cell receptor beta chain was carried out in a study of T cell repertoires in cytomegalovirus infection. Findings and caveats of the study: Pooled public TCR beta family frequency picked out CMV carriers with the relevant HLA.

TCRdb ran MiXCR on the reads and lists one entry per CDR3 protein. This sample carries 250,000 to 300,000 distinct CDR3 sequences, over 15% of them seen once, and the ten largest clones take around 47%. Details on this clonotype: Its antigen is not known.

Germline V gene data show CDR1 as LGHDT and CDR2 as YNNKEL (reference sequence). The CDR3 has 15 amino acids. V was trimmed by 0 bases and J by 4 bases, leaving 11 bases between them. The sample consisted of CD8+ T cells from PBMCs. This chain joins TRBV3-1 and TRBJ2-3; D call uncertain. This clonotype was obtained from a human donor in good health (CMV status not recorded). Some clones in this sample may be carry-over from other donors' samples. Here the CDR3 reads CASSQDRAASDTQYF. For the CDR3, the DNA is TGTGCCAGCAGCCAAGATCGGGCAGCTTCAGATACGCAGTATTTT.